Following are 13 T cell receptor beta chains from one sample sequenced in a study of OX40 agonist ivuxolimab in advanced cancers. Library preparation was by the immunoSEQ multiplex PCR assay. TCRdb's version of the immuneACCESS table is confined to in-frame rearrangements and falls short of the full clone set. An unresolved V gene accounts for under half of the shortfall where checked; the remainder is of unknown origin. This sample gives approximately 58,000 clones in total; about 88% of them show up just once. The top ten hold 3% of the sample. Material: CD4+ or CD8+ T cells sorted from blood, obtained in a trial of the OX40 agonist ivuxolimab. Receptor source: an adult with an advanced solid tumor such as melanoma, head and neck, liver or kidney cancer.

This chain joins TRBV28 and TRBJ1-3, with no clear D. This CDR3 is built from 14 residues. The V and J ends lost 9 bases and 0 bases respectively, with 12 bases between them. CDR1 and CDR2 from the germline V gene are MDHEN and SYDVKM. In DNA form, the CDR3 reads TGTGCCAGTACGACCGTTAACTCTGGAAACACCATATATTTT. Encoded protein: CASTTVNSGNTIYF.

This chain links TRBV5-1 with TRBJ2-2; D is unresolved. V lost 1 base and J lost 0, with 7 bases in between. Germline lookup yields CDR1 SGHRS and CDR2 YFSETQ. The CDR3 runs to 15 residues. The CDR3 region is CASSLQNANTGELFF. CDR3 sequence (DNA): TGCGCCAGCAGCTTGCAGAACGCGAACACCGGGGAGCTGTTTTTT. The whole variable domain, filled in from reference TRBV5-1 and TRBJ2-2, reads KAGVTQTPRYLIKTRGQQVTLSCSPISGHRSVSWYQQTPGQGLQFLFEYFSETQRNKGNFPGRFSGRQFSNSRSEMNVSTLELGDSALYLCASSLQNANTGELFFGEGSRLTVL.

This clone was detected once. The chain couples TRBV5-1 to TRBJ2-3, with 7 bases fitting TRBD2. V lost 0 bases and J lost 0; bases outside the gene matches: 4. Germline assignment: CDR1 SGHRS and CDR2 YFSETQ. CDR3 length: 16 residues. CDR3 region: CASSLATSVSTDTQYF. The CDR3 coding sequence is TGCGCCAGCAGCTTGGCTACTAGCGTTAGCACAGATACGCAGTATTTT.

V gene TRBV5-1 combines with J gene TRBJ2-4; D remains unclear. The germline CDR1 and CDR2 sequences are SGHRS and YFSETQ. The CDR3 spans 13 residues. V was cut by 0 bases and J by 7 bases, with 8 bases left in between. CDR3 nucleotide sequence: TGCGCCAGCAGCTTGGATGTCCTGAACATTCAGTACTTC. Amino acids: CASSLDVLNIQYF.

This clone was seen only a few times. This chain joins TRBV20-1 and TRBJ1-1; no firm D call. CDR1 and CDR2 from the germline V gene are DFQATT and SNEGSKA (reference sequence). The CDR3 has 10 amino acids. Trimming cost V 0 bases and J 11 bases, with 7 bases left between them. The CDR3 spells CSARDGGAFF. The CDR3 coding sequence is TGCAGTGCTAGAGACGGAGGGGCTTTCTTT.

The chain has TRBV28 and TRBJ1-5; no reliable D call. Trimming stripped 5 bases from V and 2 bases from J, with 7 bases between. Germline assignment: CDR1 MDHEN and CDR2 SYDVKM. The CDR3 covers 13 residues. This CDR3 reads CASSPSRNQPQHF. CDR3 bases: TGTGCCAGCAGTCCCTCCCGCAATCAGCCCCAGCATTTT. Filled out from reference TRBV28 and TRBJ1-5, the complete variable domain reads DVKVTQSSRYLVKRTGEKVFLECVQDMDHENMFWYRQDPGLGLRLIYFSYDVKMKEKGDIPEGYSVSREKKERFSLILESASTNQTSMYLCASSPSRNQPQHFGDGTRLSIL.

The chain combines TRBV5-1 with TRBJ2-5, with D possibly matching TRBD1 (6 bases). This CDR3 has 14 amino acids. With 0 bases removed from V and 7 bases from J, the gap between germline ends came to 13 bases. Germline CDR1 SGHRS, CDR2 YFSETQ. CDR3 bases: TGCGCCAGCAGCTTGGGGGCAGGGGTTACGACCCAGTACTTC. Residues: CASSLGAGVTTQYF.

Notes on this clone: The junction departs from the called germline gene at one end, perhaps through a read error. This chain connects TRBV28 to TRBJ2-6; D gene unclear. Germline-derived CDR1 and CDR2 are MDHEN and SYDVKM. This CDR3 comprises 15 residues. The CDR3 coding sequence is TGTGCCACCAGTTCCCCTTTCTCTGGGGCCAACGTCCTGACTTTC. Its translation is CATSSPFSGANVLTF.

This rearrangement joins TRBV28 to TRBJ2-7; possible D gene TRBD2, 5 bases. V shed 4 bases and J shed 5 bases, with 21 bases lying between them. Germline loops: CDR1 MDHEN, CDR2 SYDVKM. This CDR3 region has 16 residues. The CDR3 nucleotides are TGTGCCAGCAGTTCGCCCCATACCCCTAGCCTGAACGAGCAGTACTTC. This codes for CASSSPHTPSLNEQYF.

V and J are TRBV19 and TRBJ1-5; 7 nucleotides agree with TRBD1. The germline gives CDR1 LNHDA, CDR2 SQIVND (reference sequence). Trimming took 7 bases from V and 0 from J; bases not matched to a gene: 3. CDR3 size: 14 residues. The CDR3 region has the DNA TGTGCCAGTAACCGACAGGGTAGCAATCAGCCCCAGCATTTT. Its translation: CASNRQGSNQPQHF.

V gene TRBV5-4 combines with J gene TRBJ1-1; tentatively, D is TRBD1 (5 bases). Germline-derived CDR1 and CDR2 are SGHNT and YYREEE (reference sequence). V gave up 2 bases and J gave up 4 bases, with 12 bases separating them. The CDR3 length is 14 residues. CDR3 residues: CASSLQVEGTEAFF. In DNA form, the CDR3 reads TGTGCCAGCAGCTTACAGGTGGAGGGCACTGAAGCTTTCTTT.

J is TRBJ1-4 and V is TRBV11-2, with a weak D call TRBD1 (5 bases). This CDR3 spans 13 amino acids. Germline CDR1 is SGHAT and CDR2 is FQNNGV. V lost 5 bases and J 7 bases, leaving 11 bases between the germline ends. CDR3 DNA: TGTGCCAGCAGCCCCCTCCAGGGTGAAAAACTGTTTTTT. Its protein product is CASSPLQGEKLFF.

The J gene is TRBJ1-1, the V gene TRBV5-4; the D gene is possibly TRBD1 (5 bases). CDR1 and CDR2 (germline): SGHNT, YYREEE (reference sequence). The CDR3 length is 15 residues. The ends were cut back, 5 bases at V and 1 base at J, with 15 bases in the middle. CDR3 region: CASRPGGQGNTEAFF. The CDR3 DNA reads TGTGCCAGCAGACCCGGCGGCCAGGGGAACACTGAAGCTTTCTTT.